The 25 T cell receptor beta chains reported below all come from one sample, sequenced in a study of blood T cell repertoires in COVID-19. TCRdb's table, derived via immunoSEQ multiplex PCR, lists solely in-frame clones and lacks some. Among roughly 160,000 clones listed, around 80% were seen once. The sequenced sample was PBMCs or T cells enriched from blood (not recorded which). Receptors were obtained from a woman aged 60 to 75 who had recovered from COVID-19.

This chain connects TRBV6-5 to TRBJ2-7; 7 bases agree with TRBD1. Germline assignment: CDR1 MNHEY and CDR2 SVGAGI. J was trimmed by 4 bases and V by 4 bases; bases with no gene match: 10. This CDR3 region has 15 residues. Here the CDR3 reads CASSSPRQGKYEQYF. In DNA, the CDR3 is TGTGCCAGCAGTTCTCCCCGACAGGGAAAATACGAGCAGTACTTC.

This clone appeared a single time. The chain is built from TRBV9 and TRBJ2-3; 10 bases line up with TRBD2. In germline, CDR1 is SGDLS, CDR2 YYNGEE. The CDR3 consists of 15 residues. Trimming took 3 bases from V and 5 from J; bases not matched to a gene: 6. CDR3 bases: TGTGCCAGCAGCGACAGCGGGGGGGCAGTAGATACGCAGTATTTT. This sequence encodes CASSDSGGAVDTQYF.

The V gene is TRBV10-3, the J gene TRBJ2-3; D might be TRBD2 (5 bases). Trimming shortened V by 0 bases and J by 4 bases, and 14 bases separated the two germline ends. This CDR3 spans 16 amino acids. CDR1 ENHRY and CDR2 SYGVKD come from the germline V gene. The CDR3 is CAISESGSLGADTQYF. The CDR3 DNA sequence: TGTGCCATCAGTGAGTCGGGTAGCCTCGGGGCAGATACGCAGTATTTT.

The V gene is TRBV7-2, the J gene TRBJ1-1, with TRBD1 matching 9 bases. Germline lookup yields CDR1 SGHTA and CDR2 FQGNSA. This CDR3 contains 14 residues. V lost 5 bases, J lost 9 bases, and 10 bases stayed unmatched. CDR3 in amino acids: CASSRDRDVGKAFF. For the CDR3, the DNA is TGTGCCAGCAGCCGGGACAGGGATGTCGGGAAAGCTTTCTTT.

The CDR3 loop is CASSPPFGGFRTENTEAFF. The CDR3 DNA reads as TGTGCCAGCTCACCACCGTTCGGAGGTTTTCGGACAGAGAACACTGAAGCTTTCTTT. The V and J genes are TRBV18 and TRBJ1-1; possibly TRBD1 for D (6 bases). The germline CDR1 and CDR2 sequences are KGHSH and LQKENI. CDR3 length: 19 amino acids. V was clipped by 0 bases and J by 1 base, with 21 bases between them.

The CDR3 region has the DNA TGTGCCAGCAGACCGGGACAGGGTATGAACACTGAAGCTTTCTTT. This codes for CASRPGQGMNTEAFF. The genes are TRBV7-9 and TRBJ1-1, with 9 bases aligning to TRBD1. Unmatched junction bases numbered 5, after V lost 6 bases and J lost 0 bases. The CDR3 extends over 15 amino acids. CDR1 is SEHNR and CDR2 is FQNEAQ in the germline V gene (reference sequence).

The rearrangement links TRBV7-2 to TRBJ1-2, with D perhaps TRBD1 (5 bases). Trimming removed 2 bases from V and 3 bases from J, with 13 bases in between. The CDR3 is 15 residues long. CDR1 and CDR2 (germline): SGHTA, FQGNSA. CDR3: CASSLPSTGDYGYTF. The CDR3 bases are TGTGCCAGCAGCTTACCTTCGACGGGGGACTATGGCTACACCTTC.

The chain joins TRBV29-1 to TRBJ1-5; D unclear. Trimming left V 7 bases short and J 7 bases short, with 20 bases between. CDR1 is SQVTM, CDR2 ANQGSEA, per germline. The CDR3 extends over 14 amino acids. Here the CDR3 DNA reads TGCAGCGCACAAACGCGGAGATTGTGGCAGCCCCAGCATTTT. It translates to CSAQTRRLWQPQHF.

The chain employs TRBV19 and TRBJ1-2; 10 positions agree with TRBD1. CDR3 length: 15 amino acids. CDR1 is LNHDA and CDR2 is SQIVND in the germline V gene (reference sequence). V lost 3 bases, J lost 6 bases, and 7 bases stayed unmatched. DNA for the CDR3: TGTGCCAGTAGTATGACAGGGGGCGCCCTCGATGGCTACACCTTC. The encoded protein is CASSMTGGALDGYTF.

The chain uses TRBV7-8 and TRBJ2-3, with 9 bases identical to TRBD2. V trimming: 5 bases; J trimming: 2 bases; junction bases outside the gene matches: 5. The CDR3 spans 15 residues. CDR1 and CDR2 from the germline V gene are SGHVS and FQNEAQ. The CDR3 region is CASSRGTSPTDTQYF. In DNA, the CDR3 is TGTGCCAGCAGCCGAGGGACTAGCCCCACAGATACGCAGTATTTT.

The chain has TRBV6-5 and TRBJ1-4; D might be TRBD1 (6 bases). CDR1 and CDR2 from the germline V gene are MNHEY and SVGAGI. The CDR3 runs to 13 residues. Trimming removed 8 bases from V and 4 bases from J, with 11 bases in between. The CDR3 DNA reads as TGTGCCAGCGCCAGGGGTCTTAATGAAAAACTGTTTTTT. It specifies CASARGLNEKLFF.

The rearrangement joins TRBV3-1 (or the pseudogene TRBV3-2) to TRBJ2-7; 9 nucleotides agree with TRBD2. The germline V gene encodes CDR1 LGHDT and CDR2 YNNKEL (reference sequence). Trimming cost V 4 bases and J 4 bases; bases outside gene matches: 11. The CDR3 runs 16 residues. The CDR3 region is CASSPTRGSGGYEQYF. The DNA of the CDR3 is TGTGCCAGCAGCCCTACGCGGGGGAGCGGGGGGTACGAGCAGTACTTC.

The sample holds one count of this clone. V gene TRBV6-1 combines with J gene TRBJ1-2; TRBD1 is a possible D gene (5 bases). Between the trimmed V and J ends, which lost 2 bases and 2 bases, there was a span of 9 bases. Germline lookup yields CDR1 MNHNS and CDR2 SASEGT. The CDR3 spans 14 residues. CDR3 loop: CASSELGGNYGYTF. As DNA, the CDR3 is TGTGCCAGCAGTGAACTTGGGGGGAACTATGGCTACACCTTC.

The chain has TRBV5-4 and TRBJ2-1, with 9 bases identical to TRBD2. Germline assignment: CDR1 SGHNT and CDR2 YYREEE (reference sequence). The CDR3 runs to 16 residues. Trimming cost V 1 base and J 6 bases; bases outside gene matches: 8. CDR3 sequence reads: CASSLLSGGPVNEQFF. The CDR3 bases are TGTGCCAGCAGCTTGCTTAGCGGGGGCCCTGTCAATGAGCAGTTCTTC.

The chain links TRBV18 to TRBJ2-7; no clear D. The germline CDR1 and CDR2 sequences are KGHSH and LQKENI. The CDR3 contains 13 residues. Trimming pared 3 bases from V and 0 bases from J, leaving 6 bases between. CDR3 nucleotides: TGTGCCAGCTCACCGCCGGTCTCCTACGAGCAGTACTTC. Translation: CASSPPVSYEQYF.

The chain is built from TRBV9 and TRBJ2-7; D might be TRBD1 (6 bases). Trimming took 0 bases from V and 5 from J, leaving 12 bases between them. The CDR3 runs to 14 residues. The germline V gene has CDR1 SGDLS and CDR2 YYNGEE. DNA for the CDR3: TGTGCCAGCAGCGTAGGTCAGGGGCAAGACGAGCAGTACTTC. This gives the protein CASSVGQGQDEQYF.

This sequence joins TRBV5-5 and TRBJ1-2; possible D gene TRBD1, 6 bases. The CDR3 sequence is 13 residues long. The germline CDR1 and CDR2 sequences are SGHKS and YYEKEE (reference sequence). Between the trimmed V and J ends, which lost 7 bases and 1 base, there was a span of 11 bases. The CDR3 region is CASGHRDNYGYTF. In DNA form, the CDR3 reads TGTGCCAGCGGACACAGGGATAACTATGGCTACACCTTC.

The chain links TRBV4-2 to TRBJ1-2; D may be TRBD1 (6 bases). Germline V gene lookup returns CDR1 LGHNA and CDR2 YNFKEQ. The CDR3 contains 15 residues. The germline V and J ends were trimmed by 0 bases and 4 bases, with 12 bases remaining between them. In DNA, the CDR3 is TGTGCCAGCAGCCAAGATATCGGGACACCCTATGGCTACACCTTC. It codes for CASSQDIGTPYGYTF.

V usage is TRBV7-2 and J usage is TRBJ2-1; TRBD2 agrees at 8 bases. The V gene's germline CDR1 is SGHTA and CDR2 FQGNSA. The CDR3 spans 14 residues. V was clipped by 4 bases and J by 8 bases; unmatched bases: 7. CDR3 nucleotides: TGTGCCAGCAGCTATCTCCCGGGGGGGCATGAGCAGTTCTTC. It codes for CASSYLPGGHEQFF.

The chain employs TRBV14 and TRBJ1-4; 12 nucleotides align to TRBD1. The CDR3 is made up of 15 amino acids. Per the germline V gene, CDR1 is SGHDN and CDR2 is FVKESK. Trimming at V came to 3 bases and at J to 8 bases, leaving 4 bases not matched to a gene. The CDR3 DNA is TGTGCCAGCAGCCAGACGGGACAGGGGGCGGAAAAACTGTTTTTT. Protein: CASSQTGQGAEKLFF.

The V call is TRBV6-5, the J call TRBJ1-5; TRBD1 might be the D (6 bases). This CDR3 comprises 15 residues. Per germline, CDR1 MNHEY and CDR2 SVGAGI. The V and J ends lost 6 bases and 0 bases respectively, with 12 bases between them. The CDR3, as DNA: TGTGCCAGCAGGCAAACAGGGTATAGCAATCAGCCCCAGCATTTT. It yields the protein CASRQTGYSNQPQHF.

The chain uses TRBV13 and TRBJ2-7, with 9 positions matching TRBD2. V lost 5 bases to trimming and J lost 0 bases; unmatched junction nucleotides: 8. The CDR3 sequence is 16 residues long. From germline, CDR1 is PRHDT and CDR2 FYEKMQ (reference sequence). CDR3 sequence: CASSLARGGSSYEQYF. The CDR3 DNA sequence: TGTGCCAGCAGCCTCGCGCGGGGGGGGAGCTCCTACGAGCAGTACTTC. Full variable domain (missing parts from reference TRBV13 and TRBJ2-7): AAGVIQSPRHLIKEKRETATLKCYPIPRHDTVYWYQQGPGQDPQFLISFYEKMQSDKGSIPDRFSAQQFSDYHSELNMSSLELGDSALYFCASSLARGGSSYEQYFGPGTRLTVT.

This clone was seen just once. The chain recombines TRBV29-1 with TRBJ2-1, with D perhaps matching TRBD2 (5 bases). CDR1 and CDR2 (germline): SQVTM, ANQGSEA. Trimming stripped 4 bases from V and 0 bases from J, with 10 bases between. This CDR3 spans 14 amino acids. CDR3 coding DNA: TGCAGCGTTGTCGGGAAGACCTCCTACAATGAGCAGTTCTTC. Amino acid sequence: CSVVGKTSYNEQFF.

J is TRBJ1-2 and V is TRBV11-2; D unresolved. With 5 bases removed from V and 0 bases from J, the gap between germline ends came to 10 bases. CDR1 and CDR2 (germline): SGHAT, FQNNGV. This CDR3 has 14 residues. The CDR3 is CASSGRETNYGYTF. The CDR3 DNA follows: TGTGCCAGCAGCGGCCGGGAGACTAACTATGGCTACACCTTC.

The chain links TRBV4-1 to TRBJ1-1; maybe TRBD1 (5 bases). V was trimmed by 0 bases and J by 10 bases, leaving 18 bases between them. CDR1 and CDR2 from the germline V gene are MGHRA and YSYEKL. There are 15 residues in the CDR3. The CDR3: CASSQDGLKGRGAFF. Written as DNA, the CDR3 is TGCGCCAGCAGCCAAGATGGCCTTAAGGGGAGGGGAGCTTTCTTT.